The 19 T cell receptor beta chains given below trace back to one sample, sequenced in a study of CD8 T cells in ankylosing spondylitis (dated by TCRdb to 2017 to 2019). The investigation overall reported the following: Blood from ankylosing spondylitis patients appeared to be characterized by a TCR beta motif made up of fewer than ten highly homologous amino acid variants.

The library relied on 5' RACE. The listed sequencing device is Illumina HiSeq 2500. TCRdb reanalyzed the raw reads on its own, using fastp at Q25 for trimming and MiXCR for clone calling, and kept in-frame beta chains. CDR3 protein duplicates are merged, each entry listing the most common genes and DNA. For this sample there are approximately 220,000 distinct CDR3 sequences; approximately 20% appear just once. The top ten clones comprise approximately 40% of the sample. These receptors have no identified antigens. The sample taken for sequencing was blood, either unsorted or a sorted T cell fraction (not recorded which). Receptor source: a male donor with ankylosing spondylitis.

The chain links TRBV13 to TRBJ2-5; the D is unclear. The V and J ends lost 1 base and 3 bases respectively, with 6 bases between them. The CDR3 has 13 residues. Germline assignment: CDR1 PRHDT and CDR2 FYEKMQ (reference sequence). CDR3 residues: CASSLDTEETQYF. The CDR3 bases are TGTGCCAGCAGCTTAGACACAGAAGAGACCCAGTACTTC.

This chain uses TRBV6-1 with TRBJ2-1, with D possibly being TRBD2 (7 bases). This CDR3 is 15 amino acids long. Germline loops: CDR1 MNHNS, CDR2 SASEGT. V dropped 5 bases and J dropped 6 bases, with 17 bases sitting between them. The CDR3 loop is CASSPTRGGGNEQFF. The CDR3 region has the DNA TGTGCCAGCAGTCCCACAAGGGGGGGGGGCAATGAGCAGTTCTTC.

This clonotype showed up just a few times. The V and J genes are TRBV20-1 and TRBJ2-5, with 10 bases lining up with TRBD2. CDR3 length: 14 residues. Germline loops: CDR1 DFQATT, CDR2 SNEGSKA (reference sequence). Germline trimming cut 6 bases from V and 1 base from J; bases unmatched to any gene: 5. The CDR3 DNA reads as TGCAGTGCCCGCGGGACTAGCGCCCAAGAGACCCAGTACTTC. It is translated as CSARGTSAQETQYF.

V usage is TRBV4-3 and J usage is TRBJ2-7; no reliable D call. The CDR3 is 15 residues long. The germline CDR1 and CDR2 sequences are LGHNA and YSLEER. V lost 0 bases and J 4 bases, leaving 13 bases between the germline ends. CDR3 bases: TGCGCCAGCAGCCAAGACTTCGACGGTGTTTACGAGCAGTACTTC. This codes for CASSQDFDGVYEQYF.

The rearrangement links TRBV20-1 to TRBJ2-1; 10 nucleotides agree with TRBD2. V lost 6 bases and J lost 6; bases outside the gene matches: 11. Looked up from germline, CDR1 is DFQATT and CDR2 is SNEGSKA (reference sequence). CDR3 length: 15 amino acids. CDR3 in amino acids: CSAKKRGGGVNEQFF. Here the CDR3 DNA reads TGCAGTGCAAAAAAGCGGGGGGGCGGTGTCAATGAGCAGTTCTTC.

There are a few counts of this clonotype. The chain combines TRBV20-1 with TRBJ2-1; D gene ambiguous. Trimming pared 0 bases from V and 5 bases from J, leaving 20 bases between. The CDR3 length is 17 residues. Looked up from germline, CDR1 is DFQATT and CDR2 is SNEGSKA (reference sequence). The CDR3 nucleotides are TGCAGTGCTAGAGAAGGGTTGCCCTCCCGATTACACAATGAGCAGTTCTTC. Translated, it gives CSAREGLPSRLHNEQFF.

The gene calls are TRBV29-1 and TRBJ2-2; D ambiguous. Germline loops: CDR1 SQVTM, CDR2 ANQGSEA. The CDR3 contains 13 residues. Trimming cost V 5 bases and J 7 bases, with 14 bases left between them. CDR3: CSVWAGSGGELFF. The CDR3 region has the DNA TGCAGCGTTTGGGCTGGTTCTGGCGGGGAGCTGTTTTTT.

This clonotype turned up a few times. V and J are TRBV27 and TRBJ1-1, with TRBD1 matching over 8 bases. The ends lost 8 bases at V and 0 bases at J; junction bases unmatched: 5. From germline, CDR1 is MNHEY and CDR2 SMNVEV (reference sequence). The CDR3 runs to 14 residues. The CDR3 nucleotides read TGTGCCAGCGGCGGACAGGGTATGAACACTGAAGCTTTCTTT. Translating it yields CASGGQGMNTEAFF.

This clonotype was seen repeatedly, ten times or more. The V call is TRBV12-3 or TRBV12-4, the J call TRBJ1-2; D not certain. The CDR3 has 16 amino acids. Trimming stripped 3 bases from V and 0 bases from J, with 14 bases between. The CDR3 loop reads CASSFQRLPTNYGYTF. The CDR3 DNA is TGTGCCAGCAGTTTTCAACGACTCCCGACTAACTATGGCTACACCTTC.

In its sample, this clonotype was seen a few times. The rearrangement uses TRBV7-6 and TRBJ2-2; TRBD1 agrees at 8 bases. Germline V CDR1 and CDR2: SGHVS, FNYEAQ. V shed 3 bases and J 1 base; nucleotides not matched to a gene: 10. CDR3 length equals 18 residues. The chain's CDR3 is CASSFGPDRGENTGELFF. CDR3 DNA: TGTGCCAGCAGCTTCGGACCCGACAGGGGAGAGAACACCGGGGAGCTGTTTTTT. Full variable domain (outside the CDR3, taken from reference TRBV7-6 and TRBJ2-2): GAGVSQSPRYKVTKRGQDVALRCDPISGHVSLYWYRQALGQGPEFLTYFNYEAQQDKSGLPNDRFSAERPEGSISTLTIQRTEQRDSAMYRCASSFGPDRGENTGELFFGEGSRLTVL.

The chain combines TRBV6-1 with TRBJ2-7; 7 bases align to TRBD2. There are 14 residues in the CDR3. The ends lost 7 bases at V and 0 bases at J; junction bases unmatched: 6. Germline V gives CDR1 MNHNS, CDR2 SASEGT. The CDR3 reads CASNRGGSSYEQYF. Here the CDR3 DNA reads TGTGCCAGCAACCGCGGCGGGAGCTCCTACGAGCAGTACTTC.

This clonotype was found a few times. The gene calls are TRBV5-5 and TRBJ2-1; the D call may be TRBD1 or TRBD2 (5 bases each). Germline CDR1 reads SGHKS; CDR2 reads YYEKEE (reference sequence). The CDR3 runs to 15 residues. Trimming left V 2 bases short and J 7 bases short, with 16 bases between. CDR3 DNA: TGTGCCAGCAGCTTTTGGTTGGGGGAACTGAATGAGCAGTTCTTC. Its protein is CASSFWLGELNEQFF.

This clonotype has a handful of counts. V is TRBV25-1 and J is TRBJ2-1; D not resolved. CDR1 and CDR2 (germline): MGHDK, SYGVNS. The CDR3 covers 12 residues. Trimming took off 0 bases at V and 7 bases at J, with 4 bases between the two ends. The CDR3 spells CASSEYTNEQFF. DNA for the CDR3: TGTGCCAGCAGTGAATATACTAATGAGCAGTTCTTC. The full variable domain, with the rest looked up from reference TRBV25-1 and TRBJ2-1, is EADIYQTPRYLVIGTGKKITLECSQTMGHDKMYWYQQDPGMELHLIHYSYGVNSTEKGDLSSESTVSRIRTEHFPLTLESARPSHTSQYLCASSEYTNEQFFGPGTRLTVL.

In its sample, this clonotype was seen many times. This sequence joins TRBV29-1 and TRBJ2-5; no clear D. CDR3 length equals 15 residues. V lost 3 bases to trimming and J lost 1 base, with 15 bases between them. The germline V gene has CDR1 SQVTM and CDR2 ANQGSEA. This CDR3 reads CSVDGRRLSQETQYF. The CDR3 DNA sequence: TGCAGCGTTGATGGCAGGAGACTTTCCCAAGAGACCCAGTACTTC. The entire variable domain, with the rest obtained from reference TRBV29-1 and TRBJ2-5, is as follows: SAVISQKPSRDICQRGTSLTIQCQVDSQVTMMFWYRQQPGQSLTLIATANQGSEATYESGFVIDKFPISRPNLTFSTLTVSNMSPEDSSIYLCSVDGRRLSQETQYFGPGTRLLVL.

The rearrangement uses TRBV11-1 and TRBJ2-1, with TRBD2 identical over 7 bases. The CDR3 covers 19 residues. V was clipped by 4 bases and J by 7 bases; unmatched bases: 22. From germline, CDR1 is SGHAT and CDR2 FQDESV (reference sequence). The CDR3 region has the DNA TGTGCCAGCAGCTCTAGGGACCTGTTTGTCGCGGGAGTAAGTAATGAGCAGTTCTTC. Protein product: CASSSRDLFVAGVSNEQFF. The whole variable domain, filled in from reference TRBV11-1 and TRBJ2-1, reads EAEVAQSPRYKITEKSQAVAFWCDPISGHATLYWYRQILGQGPELLVQFQDESVVDDSQLPKDRFSAERLKGVDSTLKIQPAELGDSAMYLCASSSRDLFVAGVSNEQFFGPGTRLTVL.

This clonotype was picked up a small number of times. CDR3 DNA sequence: TGTGCCAGCAGCCCCGACGCAGATACGCAGTATTTT. Translating it yields CASSPDADTQYF. The chain couples TRBV9 to TRBJ2-3; D is unresolved. The V gene lost 4 bases and the J gene lost 4 bases, with 7 bases spanning the gap. The germline gives CDR1 SGDLS, CDR2 YYNGEE. The CDR3 consists of 12 residues.

This clonotype occurred many times. The V gene is TRBV4-1, the J gene TRBJ2-1; D unclear. The CDR3 is 13 residues long. V dropped 1 base and J dropped 6 bases, with 7 bases sitting between them. Germline V CDR1 and CDR2: MGHRA, YSYEKL. The CDR3 DNA reads TGCGCCAGCAGCCAAGTAGAACGCAATGAGCAGTTCTTC. This codes for CASSQVERNEQFF.

The V and J genes are TRBV6-2 or TRBV6-3 and TRBJ2-2; 8 nucleotides align to TRBD2. Per germline, CDR1 MNHEY and CDR2 SVGEGT. Germline trimming cut 4 bases from V and 5 bases from J; bases unmatched to any gene: 9. The CDR3 length is 16 residues. The CDR3 region has the DNA TGTGCCAGCAGTTGGGCAGGGACTAGTTGGACCGGGGAGCTGTTTTTT. This gives the protein CASSWAGTSWTGELFF.

The chain combines TRBV12-3 or TRBV12-4 with TRBJ2-4, with a possible D match to TRBD1 (9 bases). V lost 11 bases and J 8 bases, leaving 34 bases between the germline ends. The CDR3 consists of 18 residues. As DNA, the CDR3 is TGTGCCCTCTGTTTTAGCACAGGGGGCCCGGGAGGGCGGGACATTCAGTACTTC. Its protein product is CALCFSTGGPGGRDIQYF.